The clone carrying this TCR beta chain was counted ten times or more. One end of the junction does not line up with germline, which may come from a read error. These data come from a study of T-cell reconstitution after alpha-beta-depleted transplantation in children. TCRbeta library preparation incorporated unique molecular identifiers. TCRdb itself ran the PCR reads through MiXCR, one entry per CDR3 protein. The sample lists around 500,000 distinct CDR3 sequences, under 15% seen once, with about 5.4% in the top ten. The CDR3 loop spans 12 amino acids. The chain combines TRBV12-3 or TRBV12-4 with TRBJ2-7; TRBD2 is a possible D gene (6 bases). The sequence came from a human donor who donated a stem cell graft to a child with combined immunodeficiency. This sample comprised PBMCs from the stem cell graft donor, obtained from the stem cell graft. The CDR3 sequence is CASSTGSYEQYF. In nucleotides, the CDR3 is TGCGCCAGCAGCACCGGGAGCTACGAGCAGTACTTC.